Shown below are 3 T cell receptor beta chains from a single sample sequenced in a study of human T cells and chemical hapten exposure. Time point specified: patch test 2, 6 weeks after DPC sensitization. Documented treatment: therapeutic diphenylcyclopropenone sensitization with weekly scalp DPC. TCRdb processed the RACE reads anew with MiXCR; each CDR3 protein has one entry. Seen here are over 130,000 distinct CDR3 sequences, around 11% observed once, and the top ten hold less than 1.5%. Specimen: whole blood, collected in connection with sensitization to the hapten diphenylcyclopropenone (DPC). The receptors here all came from a woman in her fifties or sixties with alopecia areata. Some clones in this sample may be carry-over from other donors' samples.

This clonotype showed up just a few times. One junction end does not reproduce the germline sequence, and a read error may be involved. CDR3 sequence (DNA): TGCGCCAGCAGCTTGGGTGGCGGCTCGAGGGGCTACATCTTC. It translates to CASSLGGGSRGYIF. This chain connects TRBV5-1 to TRBJ1-2; TRBD1 might be the D (5 bases). In germline, CDR1 is SGHRS, CDR2 YFSETQ. The length of the CDR3 is 14 residues.

This clonotype was found a few times. This rearrangement joins TRBV10-1 to TRBJ2-2; D may be TRBD2 (5 bases). Germline CDR1 reads WNHNN; CDR2 reads SYGVQD (reference sequence). Trimming cost V 11 bases and J 2 bases, with 18 bases left between them. This CDR3 spans 15 amino acids. For the CDR3, the DNA is TGCGCCCTGAGGGAGCGGATTAGAAACACCGGGGAGCTGTTTTTT. Translation gives CALRERIRNTGELFF.

This clonotype has ten or more counts. The V call is TRBV27, the J call TRBJ2-7, with 10 nucleotides matching TRBD1. J lost 3 bases, V lost 3 bases, and 5 bases had no gene match. The germline V gene encodes CDR1 MNHEY and CDR2 SMNVEV (reference sequence). The CDR3 consists of 15 residues. This CDR3 is CASSFGQGEIYEQYF. The CDR3 DNA reads as TGTGCCAGCAGTTTCGGACAGGGGGAGATCTACGAGCAGTACTTC.